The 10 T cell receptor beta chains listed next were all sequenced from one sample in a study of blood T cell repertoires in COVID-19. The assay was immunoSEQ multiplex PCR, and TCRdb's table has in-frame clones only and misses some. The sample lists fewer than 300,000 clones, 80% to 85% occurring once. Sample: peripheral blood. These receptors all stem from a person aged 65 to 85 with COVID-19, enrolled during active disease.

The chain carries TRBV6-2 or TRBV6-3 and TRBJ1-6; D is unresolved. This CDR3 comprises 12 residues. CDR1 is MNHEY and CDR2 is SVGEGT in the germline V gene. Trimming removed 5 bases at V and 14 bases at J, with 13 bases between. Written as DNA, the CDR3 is TGTGCCAGCAGTCCCACGGTCGTTACCCTCCACTTT. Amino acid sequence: CASSPTVVTLHF.

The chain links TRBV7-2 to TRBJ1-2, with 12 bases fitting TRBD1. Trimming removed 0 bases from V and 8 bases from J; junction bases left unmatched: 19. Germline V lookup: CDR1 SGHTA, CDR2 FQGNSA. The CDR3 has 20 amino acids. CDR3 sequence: CASSLAESGTGGRPLRGYTF. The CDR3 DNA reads TGTGCCAGCAGCTTAGCGGAATCCGGGACAGGGGGCAGACCACTTCGGGGCTACACCTTC.

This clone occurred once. The CDR3 spells CASSPFSAGGTDTQYF. DNA of the CDR3: TGTGCCAGCAGCCCGTTTTCCGCGGGAGGCACAGATACGCAGTATTTT. V usage is TRBV27 and J usage is TRBJ2-3, with 7 bases identical to TRBD2. The germline CDR1 and CDR2 sequences are MNHEY and SMNVEV (reference sequence). V was pared by 6 bases and J by 1 base, with 10 bases of the junction left unmatched. The CDR3 has 16 residues.

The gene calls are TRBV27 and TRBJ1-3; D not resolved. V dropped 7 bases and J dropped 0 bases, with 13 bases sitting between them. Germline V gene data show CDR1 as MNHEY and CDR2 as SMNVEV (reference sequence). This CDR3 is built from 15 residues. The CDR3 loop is CASMSSFSSGNTIYF. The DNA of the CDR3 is TGTGCCAGCATGTCAAGTTTTAGCTCTGGAAACACCATATATTTT.

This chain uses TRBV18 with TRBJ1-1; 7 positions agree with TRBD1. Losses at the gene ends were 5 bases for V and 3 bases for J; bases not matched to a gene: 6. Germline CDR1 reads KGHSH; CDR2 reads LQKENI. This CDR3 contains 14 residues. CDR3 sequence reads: CASSNRGRDTEAFF. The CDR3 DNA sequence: TGTGCCAGCTCAAACAGGGGTCGGGACACTGAAGCTTTCTTT. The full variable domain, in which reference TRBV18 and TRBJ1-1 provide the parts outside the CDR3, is NAGVMQNPRHLVRRRGQEARLRCSPMKGHSHVYWYRQLPEEGLKFMVYLQKENIIDESGMPKERFSAEFPKEGPSILRIQQVVRGDSAAYFCASSNRGRDTEAFFGQGTRLTVV.

The DNA for the CDR3 is TGCGCCAGCAGCTTGAGACAGGGTAGGGAACGGGGCTACACCTTC. Translated: CASSLRQGRERGYTF. V gene TRBV5-1 combines with J gene TRBJ1-2; 7 nucleotides align to TRBD1. Germline CDR1 is SGHRS and CDR2 is YFSETQ. This CDR3 is built from 15 residues. V shed 1 base, J shed 8 bases, and the junction held 11 bases outside the gene matches. The variable domain in full, completed from reference TRBV5-1 and TRBJ1-2, reads KAGVTQTPRYLIKTRGQQVTLSCSPISGHRSVSWYQQTPGQGLQFLFEYFSETQRNKGNFPGRFSGRQFSNSRSEMNVSTLELGDSALYLCASSLRQGRERGYTFGSGTRLTVV.

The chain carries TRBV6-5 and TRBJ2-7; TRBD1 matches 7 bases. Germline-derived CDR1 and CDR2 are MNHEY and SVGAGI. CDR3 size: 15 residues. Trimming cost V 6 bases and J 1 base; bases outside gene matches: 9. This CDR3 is CASRSGTASSYEQYF. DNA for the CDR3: TGTGCCAGCAGGTCCGGGACAGCTAGTTCCTACGAGCAGTACTTC.

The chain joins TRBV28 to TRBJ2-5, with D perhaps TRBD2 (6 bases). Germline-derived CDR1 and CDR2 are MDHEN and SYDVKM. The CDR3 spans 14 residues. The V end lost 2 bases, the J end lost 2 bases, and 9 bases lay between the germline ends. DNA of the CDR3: TGTGCCAGCAGTTTAGGAGGGACTCAAGAGACCCAGTACTTC. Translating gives CASSLGGTQETQYF.

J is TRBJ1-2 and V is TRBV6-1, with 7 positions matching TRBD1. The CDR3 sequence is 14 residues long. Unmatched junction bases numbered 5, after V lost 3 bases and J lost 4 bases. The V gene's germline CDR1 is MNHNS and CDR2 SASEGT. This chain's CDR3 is CASSEAGGFYGYTF. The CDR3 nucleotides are TGTGCCAGCAGTGAGGCAGGGGGTTTCTATGGCTACACCTTC.

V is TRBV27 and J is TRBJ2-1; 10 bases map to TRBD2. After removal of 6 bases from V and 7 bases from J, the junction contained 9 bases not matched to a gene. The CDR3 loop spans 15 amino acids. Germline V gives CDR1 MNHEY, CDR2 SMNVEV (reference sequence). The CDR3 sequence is CASSSGGAVWNEQFF. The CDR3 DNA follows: TGTGCCAGCAGCAGCGGGGGGGCAGTCTGGAATGAGCAGTTCTTC.